What follows describes a single TCR beta chain. This CDR3 has 13 residues. Germline CDR1 SGHDT, CDR2 YYEEEE. Trimming removed 2 bases at V and 4 bases at J, with 7 bases between. The authors' processing: Amplified reference gene primers provided the basis for estimating nucleated cell counts. Generated by immunoSEQ multiplex PCR, the TCRdb table keeps only in-frame clones and is missing some. D and trimming come from the DNA, and the V and J calls and clone size come from that table. The sample includes around 140,000 clones, more than 70% of them seen just once. The data were obtained in a study of blood T cell repertoires in COVID-19.

This clonotype originated in a man between 60 and 70 years old with acute or convalescent COVID-19. The sequenced sample consisted of peripheral blood. J is TRBJ1-3 and V is TRBV5-6; D is uncertain. In DNA form, the CDR3 reads TGTGCCAGCAGCTTTGTCGGGGGAAACACCATATATTTT. Translation gives CASSFVGGNTIYF.